These T cell receptor beta chains were read from a single sample in a study of T cell responses to AZD1222 COVID-19 vaccine. Using immunoSEQ multiplex PCR, the repertoire was profiled, and TCRdb retains in-frame clones only, with some absent. The table lists around 260,000 clones, more than 85% of them singletons. Sample: peripheral blood, taken on day 0 of AZD1222 vaccination. The receptor set was obtained from an adult in good health. Both conserved end residues are part of each CDR3. Each record gives: J gene, V gene, D gene, clone size, CDR3 protein, CDR3 DNA. A D gene is named only where the DNA matches it firmly. Where a row states a size, it is once, few, many or the class of an expanded clone; other rows omit it.

TRBJ1-2 | TRBV5-6 | . | once | CASSLGGNYGYTF | TGTGCCAGCAGCTTAGGAGGGAACTATGGCTACACCTTC
TRBJ1-2 | TRBV28 | . | . | CASSLSGAYGYTF | TGTGCCAGCAGTTTATCGGGAGCCTATGGCTACACCTTC
TRBJ1-1 | TRBV10-3 | . | . | CAISEVVGEAFF | TGTGCCATCAGTGAGGTGGTAGGTGAAGCTTTCTTT
TRBJ2-1 | TRBV7-9 | . | . | CASQRGGASSYNEQFF | TGTGCCAGCCAAAGAGGGGGGGCAAGCTCCTACAATGAGCAGTTCTTC
TRBJ1-6 | TRBV6-1 | TRBD1 | . | CASSGQGASPLHF | TGTGCCAGCAGTGGACAGGGAGCATCACCCCTCCACTTT
TRBJ2-1 | TRBV6-5 | . | . | CASSREWVSYNEQFF | TGTGCCAGCAGCCGAGAGTGGGTGTCCTACAATGAGCAGTTCTTC
TRBJ2-7 | TRBV27 | . | . | CASSLYSYEQYF | TGTGCCAGCAGTCTCTACTCCTACGAGCAGTACTTC
TRBJ2-2 | TRBV5-1 | . | once | CASSSESLTGELFF | TGCGCCAGCAGTTCAGAGAGCCTCACCGGGGAGCTGTTTTTT
TRBJ1-1 | TRBV5-1 | . | . | CASSLDRTEAFF | TGCGCCAGCAGCTTGGACAGAACTGAAGCTTTCTTT
TRBJ1-4 | TRBV7-9 | . | . | CASSPGVGREKLFF | TGTGCCAGCAGCCCAGGGGTAGGACGGGAAAAACTGTTTTTT
TRBJ2-1 | TRBV2 | TRBD1 | . | CASRDRLFNEQFF | TGTGCCAGCCGGGACAGGCTCTTCAATGAGCAGTTCTTC
TRBJ2-1 | TRBV29-1 | . | . | CSVPEGAGDYNEQFF | TGCAGCGTCCCCGAGGGGGCGGGGGACTACAATGAGCAGTTCTTC
TRBJ1-1 | TRBV7-8 | . | . | CASSIMETVNTEAFF | TGTGCCAGCAGCATAATGGAGACAGTGAACACTGAAGCTTTCTTT
TRBJ2-2 | TRBV2 | . | . | CASRFYGGELFF | TGTGCCAGCAGATTCTACGGCGGGGAGCTGTTTTTT
TRBJ1-5 | TRBV7-2 | TRBD1 | . | CASSPLGQGINQPQHF | TGTGCCAGCAGCCCTCTGGGACAGGGAATTAATCAGCCCCAGCATTTT
TRBJ1-4 | TRBV19 | . | . | CASSIRATNEKLFF | TGTGCCAGTAGTATCAGAGCAACTAATGAAAAACTGTTTTTT
TRBJ2-1 | TRBV10-2 | TRBD1 | . | CASSGGTGQNEQFF | TGCGCCAGCAGTGGGGGGACAGGGCAGAATGAGCAGTTCTTC
TRBJ2-7 | TRBV5-4 | TRBD2 | . | CASSYGGTFSYEQYF | TGTGCCAGCAGCTACGGGGGGACCTTCTCCTACGAGCAGTACTTC
TRBJ2-7 | TRBV3-1/TRBV3-2 | . | . | CASSQGLPSYEQYF | TGTGCCAGCAGCCAAGGACTCCCCTCCTACGAGCAGTACTTC
TRBJ1-3 | TRBV28 | . | once | CASSFGSHSGNTIYF | TGTGCCAGCAGTTTCGGCAGCCACTCTGGAAACACCATATATTTT
TRBJ2-1 | TRBV19 | . | . | CASRATGIYNEQFF | TGTGCCAGTAGGGCTACAGGGATCTACAATGAGCAGTTCTTC
TRBJ1-2 | TRBV30 | . | . | CAWSEGRGGYGYTF | TGTGCCTGGAGTGAGGGCAGGGGAGGGTATGGCTACACCTTC
TRBJ2-1 | TRBV6-5 | . | . | CASSHRGRPNEQFF | TGTGCCAGCAGCCACCGGGGACGGCCGAATGAGCAGTTCTTC
TRBJ2-5 | TRBV11-2 | . | . | CASSLLGIRGKETQYF | TGTGCCAGCAGCTTACTAGGGATTCGGGGAAAAGAGACCCAGTACTTC
TRBJ2-1 | TRBV28 | TRBD2 | . | CASSLTSGGRDEQFF | TGTGCCAGCAGTTTAACTAGCGGGGGGCGGGATGAGCAGTTCTTC
TRBJ2-3 | TRBV5-1 | . | . | CASSPPGDTQYF | TGCGCCAGCAGCCCCCCGGGGGATACGCAGTATTTT
TRBJ2-1 | TRBV27 | . | . | CASSLRVSSYNEQFF | TGTGCCAGCAGTTTGAGGGTTAGCTCCTACAATGAGCAGTTCTTC
TRBJ1-5 | TRBV6-5 | . | once | CASSYGPHSNQPQHF | TGTGCCAGCAGTTACGGCCCCCATAGCAATCAGCCCCAGCATTTT
TRBJ2-7 | TRBV28 | TRBD2 | once | CASSSSGSIGYEQYF | TGTGCCAGCAGTTCTAGCGGGAGTATCGGTTACGAGCAGTACTTC
TRBJ2-1 | TRBV18 | TRBD2 | . | CASSTSGGFNEQFF | TGTGCCAGCTCGACTAGCGGGGGCTTCAATGAGCAGTTCTTC
TRBJ2-7 | TRBV27 | . | . | CASSFSFPYEQYF | TGTGCCAGCAGTTTTTCGTTTCCCTACGAGCAGTACTTC
TRBJ2-7 | TRBV6-4 | . | . | CASRLGSSYEQYF | TGTGCCAGCAGACTGGGGTCCTCCTACGAGCAGTACTTC
TRBJ2-1 | TRBV6-2/TRBV6-3 | TRBD1 | once | CASSYVQGVFNEQFF | TGTGCCAGCAGTTACGTACAGGGGGTATTCAATGAGCAGTTCTTC
TRBJ2-7 | TRBV11-2 | TRBD2 | . | CASRLAGAPLEQYF | TGTGCCAGCAGACTAGCGGGGGCCCCTCTGGAGCAGTACTTC
TRBJ1-3 | TRBV2 | . | . | CASSITNTIYF | TGTGCCAGCAGTATTACTAACACCATATATTTT
TRBJ1-2 | TRBV27 | . | . | CASSSLRAQGYYGYTF | TGTGCCAGCAGTTCCCTAAGGGCGCAAGGTTACTATGGCTACACCTTC
TRBJ2-5 | TRBV24-1 | TRBD2 | once | CATSDPLAAQETQYF | TGTGCCACCAGTGACCCACTAGCGGCCCAAGAGACCCAGTACTTC
TRBJ2-5 | TRBV9 | . | . | CASSSRIGETQYF | TGTGCCAGCAGCTCCCGTATTGGAGAGACCCAGTACTTC
TRBJ2-7 | TRBV11-2 | TRBD2 | . | CASSSLRTSGSRGQYF | TGTGCCAGCAGCTCCTTGCGGACTAGCGGGAGCAGGGGGCAGTACTTC
TRBJ1-4 | TRBV3-1/TRBV3-2 | . | . | CASSQDLTGGGEKLFF | TGTGCCAGCAGCCAAGATCTCACGGGCGGGGGGGAAAAACTGTTTTTT
TRBJ2-5 | TRBV5-4 | TRBD1 | . | CASSLTGGAGGETQYF | TGTGCCAGCAGCTTGACAGGGGGCGCAGGGGGAGAGACCCAGTACTTC
TRBJ2-3 | TRBV19 | . | . | CASKEEFSTDTQYF | TGTGCCAGTAAAGAGGAGTTTAGCACAGATACGCAGTATTTT
TRBJ1-5 | TRBV6-2/TRBV6-3 | TRBD1 | once | CASSQQTGYSNQPQHF | TGTGCCAGCAGCCAACAGACAGGGTATAGCAATCAGCCCCAGCATTTT
TRBJ2-7 | TRBV28 | . | once | CASRTEYGQYF | TGTGCCAGCAGGACGGAGTACGGGCAGTACTTC
TRBJ2-7 | TRBV15 | TRBD1 | . | CATSRDRALLEQYF | TGTGCCACCAGCAGGGACAGGGCCCTGCTCGAGCAGTACTTC